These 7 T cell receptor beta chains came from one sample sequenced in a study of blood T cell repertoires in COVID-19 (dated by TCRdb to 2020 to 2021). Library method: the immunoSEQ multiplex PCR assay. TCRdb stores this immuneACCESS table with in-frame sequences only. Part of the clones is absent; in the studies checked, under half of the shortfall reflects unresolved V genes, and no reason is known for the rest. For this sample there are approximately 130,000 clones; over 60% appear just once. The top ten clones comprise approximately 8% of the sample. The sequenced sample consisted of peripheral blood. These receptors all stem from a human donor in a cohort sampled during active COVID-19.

CDR3 loop: CASSQEPGYSYEQYF. CDR3 bases: TGTGCCAGCAGCCAAGAGCCGGGATACTCCTACGAGCAGTACTTC. The chain links TRBV7-6 to TRBJ2-7; D is possibly TRBD2 (5 bases). The CDR3 has 15 residues. The germline V gene encodes CDR1 SGHVS and CDR2 FNYEAQ. V was clipped by 5 bases and J by 0 bases, with 14 bases between them.

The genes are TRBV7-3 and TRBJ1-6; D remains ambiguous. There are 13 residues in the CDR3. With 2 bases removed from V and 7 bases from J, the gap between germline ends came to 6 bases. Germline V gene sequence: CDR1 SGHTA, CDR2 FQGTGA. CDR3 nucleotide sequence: TGTGCCAGCAGCTTATCCGCGAATTCACCCCTCCACTTT. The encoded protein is CASSLSANSPLHF.

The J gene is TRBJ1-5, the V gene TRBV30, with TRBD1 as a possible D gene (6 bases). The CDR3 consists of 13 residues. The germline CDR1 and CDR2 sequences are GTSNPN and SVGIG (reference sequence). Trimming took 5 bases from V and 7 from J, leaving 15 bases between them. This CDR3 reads CAWSLGGGQPQHF. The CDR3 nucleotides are TGTGCCTGGTCTTTAGGGGGGGGGCAGCCCCAGCATTTT.

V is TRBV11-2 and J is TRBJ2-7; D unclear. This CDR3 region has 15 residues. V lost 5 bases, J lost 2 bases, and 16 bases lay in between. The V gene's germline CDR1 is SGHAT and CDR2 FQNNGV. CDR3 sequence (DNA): TGTGCCAGCAGCCCCCTAGGCCGCCCGCCCTACGAGCAGTACTTC. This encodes CASSPLGRPPYEQYF.

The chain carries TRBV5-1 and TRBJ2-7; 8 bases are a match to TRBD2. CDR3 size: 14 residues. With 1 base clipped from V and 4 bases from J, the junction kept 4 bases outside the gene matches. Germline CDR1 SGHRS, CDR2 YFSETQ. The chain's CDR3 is CASSLSGGPYEQYF. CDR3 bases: TGCGCCAGCAGCTTGTCGGGGGGGCCATACGAGCAGTACTTC.

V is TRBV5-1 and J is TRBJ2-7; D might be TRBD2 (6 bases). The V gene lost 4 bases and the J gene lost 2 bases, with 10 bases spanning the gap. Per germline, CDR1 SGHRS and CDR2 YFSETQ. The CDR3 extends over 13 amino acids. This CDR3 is CASSPGTAYEQYF. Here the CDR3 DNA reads TGCGCCAGCAGCCCCGGGACTGCCTACGAGCAGTACTTC.

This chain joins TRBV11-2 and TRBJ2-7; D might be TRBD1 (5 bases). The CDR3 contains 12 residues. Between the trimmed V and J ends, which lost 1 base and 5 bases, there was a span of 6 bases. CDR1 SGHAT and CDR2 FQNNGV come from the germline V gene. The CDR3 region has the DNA TGTGCCAGCAGCTTAGGGGGCCACGAGCAGTACTTC. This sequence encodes CASSLGGHEQYF.